This T cell receptor beta chain is from a study of TIL therapy for anti-PD-1-resistant metastatic lung cancer. Background on the study: Most patients had lung adenocarcinoma; a handful of tumors were EGFR-mutant, two ALK-rearranged; half smoked currently or formerly.

The time point was: pre-treatment sample, taken before nivolumab and TIL therapy. CDR1 and CDR2 (germline): KGHSH, LQKENI. V trimming: 5 bases; J trimming: 2 bases; junction bases outside the gene matches: 6. This CDR3 contains 15 residues. The libraries were made with immunoSEQ v3. Libraries were sequenced to 2 million to 2.5 million read pairs (survey) or roughly 4.5-6 million (deep). Method: immunoSEQ multiplex PCR; TCRdb's copy keeps in-frame clones and lacks some. The data contain fewer than 20,000 clones, roughly four fifths of them seen just once; the ten biggest clones take up 2.2%. This TCR was recovered from a person aged 25 to 79 with non-small cell lung cancer. Sequenced here: blood, sampled at baseline. The rearrangement uses TRBV18 and TRBJ2-1; 7 nucleotides agree with TRBD1. CDR3 in DNA: TGTGCCAGCTCAGGAGAGACAGGGACCTACAATGAGCAGTTCTTC. Its protein is CASSGETGTYNEQFF.